These 5 T cell receptor beta chains share one sample of origin, sequenced in a study of regulatory T cells in long-lasting Graves disease. Time point defined: persistent/refractory GD, antithyroid drugs over 5 years with positive TRAb. Researchers made the TCR library from RNA that was extracted from PBMCs. Sequencing libraries for TCR beta were prepared with iRepertoire HTBI primers and Arm-PCR of CDR3 regions. TCRdb recomputed calls from the multiplex PCR reads with MiXCR, one row per CDR3 protein. Of roughly 430,000 distinct CDR3 sequences in the sample, 21% were seen once. Sequencing used peripheral blood mononuclear cells (PBMCs), obtained when the disease was refractory, from a patient treated with antithyroid drugs. The receptors here all came from a female donor with Graves disease.

Of note for this clonotype: A read error may be the cause here, since a much bigger clone is one base away. The CDR3 sequence: CVWNLGGRGNTEAFF. The CDR3 nucleotides are TGTGTCTGGAACCTTGGGGGGCGAGGGAACACTGAAGCTTTCTTT. The chain carries TRBV30 and TRBJ1-1; weak D call: TRBD1 (6 bases). The CDR3 is 15 amino acids. The germline gives CDR1 GTSNPN, CDR2 SVGIG (reference sequence).

This clonotype was seen many times. The chain employs TRBV6-1 and TRBJ2-5; maybe TRBD2 (6 bases). Germline CDR1 MNHNS, CDR2 SASEGT. The CDR3 has 13 residues. The V end lost 8 bases, the J end lost 0 bases, and 10 bases lay between the germline ends. The chain's CDR3 is CASSRGYQETQYF. CDR3 DNA sequence: TGTGCCAGCTCCCGGGGGTACCAAGAGACCCAGTACTTC.

This clonotype was counted many times. The V gene is TRBV3-1, the J gene TRBJ2-5; D is unresolved. Germline V gene lookup returns CDR1 LGHDT and CDR2 YNNKEL (reference sequence). Trimming pared 4 bases from V and 7 bases from J, leaving 16 bases between. The CDR3 is 14 amino acids. The CDR3 here is CASSPLVGKGTQYF. The CDR3 nucleotides are TGTGCCAGCAGCCCTTTAGTAGGGAAAGGGACCCAGTACTTC.

This clonotype was counted between two and nine times. The V call is TRBV29-1, the J call TRBJ2-7; D is ambiguous. The V and J ends lost 7 bases and 0 bases respectively, with 19 bases between them. The CDR3 totals 15 residues. Germline CDR1 and CDR2: SQVTM and ANQGSEA. The CDR3 protein is CSAKKGFGSSYEQYF. Here the CDR3 DNA reads TGCAGCGCCAAAAAAGGCTTCGGAAGCTCCTACGAGCAGTACTTC.

There are many counts of this clonotype. The chain employs TRBV28 and TRBJ1-1, with 7 bases fitting TRBD1. Trimming at V came to 6 bases and at J to 1 base, leaving 17 bases not matched to a gene. Germline assignment: CDR1 MDHEN and CDR2 SYDVKM. This CDR3 is 18 amino acids long. Here the CDR3 reads CASREGPGKGAWNTEAFF. For the CDR3, the DNA is TGTGCCAGCAGAGAGGGCCCGGGGAAGGGGGCATGGAACACTGAAGCTTTCTTT.